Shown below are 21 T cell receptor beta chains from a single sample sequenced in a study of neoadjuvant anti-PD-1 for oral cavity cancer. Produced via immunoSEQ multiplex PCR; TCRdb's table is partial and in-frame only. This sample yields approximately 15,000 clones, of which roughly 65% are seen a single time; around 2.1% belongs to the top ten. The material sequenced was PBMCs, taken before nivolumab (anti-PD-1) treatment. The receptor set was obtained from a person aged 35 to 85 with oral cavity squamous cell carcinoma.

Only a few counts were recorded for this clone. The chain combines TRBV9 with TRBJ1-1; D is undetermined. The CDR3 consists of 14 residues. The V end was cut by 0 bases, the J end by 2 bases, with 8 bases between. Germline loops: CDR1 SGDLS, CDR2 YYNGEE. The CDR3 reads CASSVGESNTEAFF. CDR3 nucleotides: TGTGCCAGCAGCGTAGGAGAGTCAAACACTGAAGCTTTCTTT.

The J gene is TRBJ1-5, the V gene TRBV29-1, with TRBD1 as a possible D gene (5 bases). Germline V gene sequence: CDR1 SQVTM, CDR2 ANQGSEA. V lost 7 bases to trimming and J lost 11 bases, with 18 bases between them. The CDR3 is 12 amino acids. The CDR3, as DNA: TGCAGCGCGGGGACCAGGGATTCGGCCCAGCATTTT. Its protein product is CSAGTRDSAQHF.

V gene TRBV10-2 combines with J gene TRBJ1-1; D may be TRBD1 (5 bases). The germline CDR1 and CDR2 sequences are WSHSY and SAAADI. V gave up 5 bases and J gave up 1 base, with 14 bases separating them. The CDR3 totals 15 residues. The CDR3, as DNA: TGCGCCAGCAGTTTCCTTCCCGGACAGAACACTGAAGCTTTCTTT. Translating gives CASSFLPGQNTEAFF.

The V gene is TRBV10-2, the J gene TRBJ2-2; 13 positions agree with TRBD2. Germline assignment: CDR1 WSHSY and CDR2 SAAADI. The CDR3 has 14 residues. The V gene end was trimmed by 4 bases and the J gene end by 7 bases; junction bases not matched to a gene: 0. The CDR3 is CASSGTSGSGELFF. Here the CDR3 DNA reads TGCGCCAGCAGTGGGACTAGCGGGAGCGGGGAGCTGTTTTTT.

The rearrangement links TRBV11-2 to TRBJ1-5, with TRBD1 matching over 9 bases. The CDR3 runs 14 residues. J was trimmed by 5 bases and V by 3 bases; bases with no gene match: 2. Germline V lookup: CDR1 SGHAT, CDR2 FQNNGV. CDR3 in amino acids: CASSLGQGDQPQHF. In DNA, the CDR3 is TGTGCCAGCAGCTTGGGACAGGGAGATCAGCCCCAGCATTTT.

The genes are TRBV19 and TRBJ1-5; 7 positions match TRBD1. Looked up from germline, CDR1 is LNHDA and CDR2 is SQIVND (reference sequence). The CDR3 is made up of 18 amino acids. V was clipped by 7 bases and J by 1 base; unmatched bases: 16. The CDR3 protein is CASTSGTVGFGSNQPQHF. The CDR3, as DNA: TGTGCCAGTACCTCCGGGACAGTGGGCTTCGGGAGCAATCAGCCCCAGCATTTT.

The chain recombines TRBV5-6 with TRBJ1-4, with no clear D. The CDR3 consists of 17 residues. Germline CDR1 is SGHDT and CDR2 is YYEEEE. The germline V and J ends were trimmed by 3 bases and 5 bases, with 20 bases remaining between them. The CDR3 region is CASSYSIWLGGNEKLFF. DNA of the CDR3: TGTGCCAGCAGCTACTCTATATGGCTCGGAGGGAATGAAAAACTGTTTTTT.

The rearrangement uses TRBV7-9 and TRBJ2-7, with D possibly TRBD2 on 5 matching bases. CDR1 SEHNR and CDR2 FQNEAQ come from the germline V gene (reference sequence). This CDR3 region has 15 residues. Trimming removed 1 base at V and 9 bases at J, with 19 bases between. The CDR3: CASSLEGGPGSGQYF. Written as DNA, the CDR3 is TGTGCCAGCAGCTTAGAGGGTGGTCCGGGATCGGGGCAGTACTTC.

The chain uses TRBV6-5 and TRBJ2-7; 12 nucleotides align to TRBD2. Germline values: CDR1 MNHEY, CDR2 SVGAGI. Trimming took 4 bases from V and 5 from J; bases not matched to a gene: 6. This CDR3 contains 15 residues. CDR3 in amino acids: CASSFRTSGKNEQYF. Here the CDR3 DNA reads TGTGCCAGCAGTTTCCGGACTAGCGGGAAAAACGAGCAGTACTTC.

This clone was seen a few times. CDR3 coding DNA: TGCGCCAGCAGTGCAGGGACAGAGGGATCACCCCTCCACTTT. Amino acids: CASSAGTEGSPLHF. The rearrangement uses TRBV10-1 and TRBJ1-6, with 7 nucleotides matching TRBD1. In germline, CDR1 is WNHNN, CDR2 SYGVQD (reference sequence). Unmatched junction bases numbered 7, after V lost 4 bases and J lost 10 bases. This CDR3 contains 14 residues.

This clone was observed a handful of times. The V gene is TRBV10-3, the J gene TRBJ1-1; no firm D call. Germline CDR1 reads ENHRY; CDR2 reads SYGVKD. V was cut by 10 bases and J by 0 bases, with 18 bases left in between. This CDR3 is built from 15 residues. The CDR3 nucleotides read TGTGCCAGCCTGTCGGGGAAGAATATGAACACTGAAGCTTTCTTT. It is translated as CASLSGKNMNTEAFF.

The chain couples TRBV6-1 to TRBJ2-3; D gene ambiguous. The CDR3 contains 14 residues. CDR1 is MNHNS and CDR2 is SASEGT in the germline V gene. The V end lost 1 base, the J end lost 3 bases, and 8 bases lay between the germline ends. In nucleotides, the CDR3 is TGTGCCAGCAGTGAAGGCGGTAGTACAGATACGCAGTATTTT. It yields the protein CASSEGGSTDTQYF.

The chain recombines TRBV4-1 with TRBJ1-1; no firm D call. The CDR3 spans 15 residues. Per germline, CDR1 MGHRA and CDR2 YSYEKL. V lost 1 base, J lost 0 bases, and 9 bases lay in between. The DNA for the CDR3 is TGCGCCAGCAGCCAAGTAAGGACCTTGAACACTGAAGCTTTCTTT. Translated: CASSQVRTLNTEAFF.

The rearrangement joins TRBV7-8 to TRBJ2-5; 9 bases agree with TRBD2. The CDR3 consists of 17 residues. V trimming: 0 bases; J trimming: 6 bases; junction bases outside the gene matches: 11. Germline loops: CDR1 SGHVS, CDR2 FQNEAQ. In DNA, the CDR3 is TGTGCCAGCAGCTTAGCAACTAGCGGGCCCAATCGGAAGACCCAGTACTTC. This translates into CASSLATSGPNRKTQYF. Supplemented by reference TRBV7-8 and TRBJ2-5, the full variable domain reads GAGVSQSPRYKVAKRGQDVALRCDPISGHVSLFWYQQALGQGPEFLTYFQNEAQLDKSGLPSDRFFAERPEGSVSTLKIQRTQQEDSAVYLCASSLATSGPNRKTQYFGPGTRLLVL.

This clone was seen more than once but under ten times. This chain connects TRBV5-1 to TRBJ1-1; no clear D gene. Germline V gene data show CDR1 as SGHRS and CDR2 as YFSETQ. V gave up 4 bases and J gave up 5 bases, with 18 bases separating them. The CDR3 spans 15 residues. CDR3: CASSREPEVGTEAFF. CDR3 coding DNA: TGCGCCAGCAGCCGGGAGCCGGAAGTAGGAACTGAAGCTTTCTTT.

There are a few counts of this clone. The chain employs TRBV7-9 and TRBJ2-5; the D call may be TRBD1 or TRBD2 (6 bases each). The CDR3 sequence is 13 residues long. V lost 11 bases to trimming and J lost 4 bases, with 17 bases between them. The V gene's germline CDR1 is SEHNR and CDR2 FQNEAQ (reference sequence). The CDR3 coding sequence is TGTGCCTATTCGTACGGGGGCGGAGAGACCCAGTACTTC. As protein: CAYSYGGGETQYF.

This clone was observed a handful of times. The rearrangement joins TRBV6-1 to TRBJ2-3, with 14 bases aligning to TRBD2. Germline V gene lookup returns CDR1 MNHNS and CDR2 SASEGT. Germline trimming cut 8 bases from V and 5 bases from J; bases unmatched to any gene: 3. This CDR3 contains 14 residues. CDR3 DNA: TGTGCCAGCGGGACTAGCGGGAGAGGAGATACGCAGTATTTT. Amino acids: CASGTSGRGDTQYF.

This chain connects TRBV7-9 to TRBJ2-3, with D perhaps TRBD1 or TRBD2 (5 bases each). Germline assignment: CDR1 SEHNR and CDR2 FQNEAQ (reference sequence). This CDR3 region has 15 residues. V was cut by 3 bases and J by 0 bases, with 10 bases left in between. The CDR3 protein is CASSFGASSTDTQYF. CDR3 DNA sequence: TGTGCCAGCAGCTTCGGGGCGTCTAGCACAGATACGCAGTATTTT.

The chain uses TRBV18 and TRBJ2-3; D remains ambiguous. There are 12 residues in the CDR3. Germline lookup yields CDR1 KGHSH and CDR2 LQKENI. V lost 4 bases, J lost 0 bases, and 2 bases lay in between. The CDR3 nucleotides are TGTGCCAGCTCACGAAGCACAGATACGCAGTATTTT. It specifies CASSRSTDTQYF.

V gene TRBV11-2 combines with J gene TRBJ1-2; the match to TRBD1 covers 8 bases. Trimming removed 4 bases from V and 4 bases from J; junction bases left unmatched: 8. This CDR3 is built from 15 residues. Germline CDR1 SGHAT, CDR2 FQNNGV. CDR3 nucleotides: TGTGCCAGCAGCTCAGGGACAGGAGACTCCTATGGCTACACCTTC. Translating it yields CASSSGTGDSYGYTF.

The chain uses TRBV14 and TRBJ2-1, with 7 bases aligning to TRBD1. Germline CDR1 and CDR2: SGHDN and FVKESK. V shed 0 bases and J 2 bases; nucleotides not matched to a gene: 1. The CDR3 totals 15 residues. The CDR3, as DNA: TGTGCCAGCAGCCAAGATAGGGGGCCCTACAATGAGCAGTTCTTC. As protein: CASSQDRGPYNEQFF.